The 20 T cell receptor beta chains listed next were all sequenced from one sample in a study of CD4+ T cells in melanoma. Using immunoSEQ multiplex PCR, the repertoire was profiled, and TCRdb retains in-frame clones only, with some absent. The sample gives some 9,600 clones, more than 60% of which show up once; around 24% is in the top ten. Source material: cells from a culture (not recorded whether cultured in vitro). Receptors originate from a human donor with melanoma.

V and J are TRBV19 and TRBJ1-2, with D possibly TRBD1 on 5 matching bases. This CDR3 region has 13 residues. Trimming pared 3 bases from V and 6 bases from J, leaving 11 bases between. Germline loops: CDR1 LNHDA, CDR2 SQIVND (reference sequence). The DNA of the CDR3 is TGTGCCAGTAGTATGACCAGGGCGGATGGCTACACCTTC. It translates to CASSMTRADGYTF.

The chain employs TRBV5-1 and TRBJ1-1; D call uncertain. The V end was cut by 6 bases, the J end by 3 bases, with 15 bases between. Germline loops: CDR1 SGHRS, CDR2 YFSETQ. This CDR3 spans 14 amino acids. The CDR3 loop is CASTTNDAHTEAFF. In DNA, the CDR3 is TGCGCCAGCACGACCAACGACGCTCACACTGAAGCTTTCTTT.

CDR3 sequence reads: CASSETSGSYNEQFF. DNA for the CDR3: TGTGCCAGCAGCGAAACTAGCGGATCCTACAATGAGCAGTTCTTC. V is TRBV9 and J is TRBJ2-1, with 8 bases fitting TRBD2. J gave up 1 base and V 3 bases, and 3 bases lay outside the gene matches. Germline V gene data show CDR1 as SGDLS and CDR2 as YYNGEE. This CDR3 has 15 amino acids.

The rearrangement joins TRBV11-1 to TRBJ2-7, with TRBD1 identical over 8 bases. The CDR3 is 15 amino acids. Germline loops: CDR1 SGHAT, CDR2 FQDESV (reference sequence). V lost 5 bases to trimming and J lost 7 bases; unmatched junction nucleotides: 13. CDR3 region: CASSVGQGPLREQYF. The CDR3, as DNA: TGTGCCAGCAGCGTAGGACAGGGCCCCCTTCGGGAGCAGTACTTC.

DNA for the CDR3: TGTGCCACACACAGGGAGGGCGGCAACTATGGCTACACCTTC. Translating it yields CATHREGGNYGYTF. The genes are TRBV19 and TRBJ1-2; D is possibly TRBD1 (6 bases). V was trimmed by 10 bases and J by 2 bases, leaving 17 bases between them. This CDR3 contains 14 residues. CDR1 is LNHDA, CDR2 SQIVND, per germline (reference sequence).

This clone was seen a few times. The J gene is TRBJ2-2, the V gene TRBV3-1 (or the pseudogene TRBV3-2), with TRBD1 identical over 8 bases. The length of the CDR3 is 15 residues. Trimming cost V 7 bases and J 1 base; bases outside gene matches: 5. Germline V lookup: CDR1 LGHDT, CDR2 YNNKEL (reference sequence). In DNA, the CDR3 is TGTGCCAGCAATACCGGGACAGGGAACACCGGGGAGCTGTTTTTT. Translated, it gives CASNTGTGNTGELFF.

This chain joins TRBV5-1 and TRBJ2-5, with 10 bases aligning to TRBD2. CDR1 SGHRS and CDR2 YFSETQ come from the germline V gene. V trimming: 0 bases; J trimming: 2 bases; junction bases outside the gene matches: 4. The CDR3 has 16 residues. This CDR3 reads CASSLARLAGQETQYF. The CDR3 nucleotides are TGCGCCAGCAGCTTGGCTCGACTAGCGGGTCAAGAGACCCAGTACTTC. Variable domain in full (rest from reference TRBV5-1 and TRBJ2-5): KAGVTQTPRYLIKTRGQQVTLSCSPISGHRSVSWYQQTPGQGLQFLFEYFSETQRNKGNFPGRFSGRQFSNSRSEMNVSTLELGDSALYLCASSLARLAGQETQYFGPGTRLLVL.

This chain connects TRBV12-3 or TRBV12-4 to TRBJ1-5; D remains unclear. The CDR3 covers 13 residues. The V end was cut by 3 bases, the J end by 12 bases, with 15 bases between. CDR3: CASSFSPRSRQHF. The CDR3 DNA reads TGTGCCAGCAGTTTTAGCCCTCGGTCGCGCCAGCATTTT.

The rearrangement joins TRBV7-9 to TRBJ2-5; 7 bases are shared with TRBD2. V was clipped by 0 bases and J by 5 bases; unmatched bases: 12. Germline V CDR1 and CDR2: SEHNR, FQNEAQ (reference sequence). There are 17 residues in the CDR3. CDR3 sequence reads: CASSLATSGEPRETQYF. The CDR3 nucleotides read TGTGCCAGCAGCTTAGCGACCAGCGGGGAACCCCGTGAGACCCAGTACTTC. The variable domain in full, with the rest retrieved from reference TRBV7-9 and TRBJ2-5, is DTGVSQNPRHKITKRGQNVTFRCDPISEHNRLYWYRQTLGQGPEFLTYFQNEAQLEKSRLLSDRFSAERPKGSFSTLEIQRTEQGDSAMYLCASSLATSGEPRETQYFGPGTRLLVL.

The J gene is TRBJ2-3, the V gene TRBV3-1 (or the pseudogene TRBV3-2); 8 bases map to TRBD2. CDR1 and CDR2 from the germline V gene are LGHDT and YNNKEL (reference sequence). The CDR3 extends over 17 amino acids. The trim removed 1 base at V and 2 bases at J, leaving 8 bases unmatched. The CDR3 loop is CASSQVGSGANTDTQYF. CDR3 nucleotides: TGTGCCAGCAGCCAAGTCGGTAGCGGGGCCAACACAGATACGCAGTATTTT.

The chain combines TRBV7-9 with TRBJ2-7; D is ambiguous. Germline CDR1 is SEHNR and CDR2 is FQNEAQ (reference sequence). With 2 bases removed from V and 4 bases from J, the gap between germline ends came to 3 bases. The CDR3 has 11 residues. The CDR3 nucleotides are TGTGCCAGCAGCTTACAGTACGAGCAGTACTTC. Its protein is CASSLQYEQYF.

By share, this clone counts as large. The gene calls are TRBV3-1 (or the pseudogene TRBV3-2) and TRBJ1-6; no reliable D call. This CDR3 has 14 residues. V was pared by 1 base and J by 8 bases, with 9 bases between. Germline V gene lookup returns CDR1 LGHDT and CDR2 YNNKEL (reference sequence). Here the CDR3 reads CASSQGTGYSPLHF. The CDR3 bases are TGTGCCAGCAGCCAAGGTACTGGTTATTCACCCCTCCACTTT.

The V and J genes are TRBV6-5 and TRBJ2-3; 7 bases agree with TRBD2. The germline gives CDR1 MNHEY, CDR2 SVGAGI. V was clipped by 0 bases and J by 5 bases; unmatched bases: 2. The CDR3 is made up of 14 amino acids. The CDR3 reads CASSYSERGDTQYF. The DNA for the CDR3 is TGTGCCAGCAGTTACTCAGAGCGGGGAGATACGCAGTATTTT.

Here the CDR3 DNA reads TGCGCCAGCAGCCGAGAATCCACTATACTAGCGGGGGGGCACCAAGAGACCCAGTACTTC. Translated, it gives CASSRESTILAGGHQETQYF. J is TRBJ2-5 and V is TRBV5-1, with TRBD2 matching over 13 bases. Per germline, CDR1 SGHRS and CDR2 YFSETQ. With 4 bases clipped from V and 0 bases from J, the junction kept 15 bases outside the gene matches. This CDR3 is built from 20 residues.

The CDR3 loop is CAISSPAFSYEQYF. The CDR3 DNA reads TGTGCCATCTCTTCCCCAGCCTTCTCCTACGAGCAGTACTTC. This chain connects TRBV10-3 to TRBJ2-7; the D is unclear. Germline loops: CDR1 ENHRY, CDR2 SYGVKD. V lost 8 bases, J lost 0 bases, and 14 bases lay in between. The CDR3 extends over 14 amino acids.

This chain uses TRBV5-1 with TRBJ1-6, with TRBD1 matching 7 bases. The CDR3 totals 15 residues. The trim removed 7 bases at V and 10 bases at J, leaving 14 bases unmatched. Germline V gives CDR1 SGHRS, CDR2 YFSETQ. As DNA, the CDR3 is TGCGCCAGCGCCCGTGACAGGGCGGGGAGATCACCCCTCCACTTT. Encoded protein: CASARDRAGRSPLHF.

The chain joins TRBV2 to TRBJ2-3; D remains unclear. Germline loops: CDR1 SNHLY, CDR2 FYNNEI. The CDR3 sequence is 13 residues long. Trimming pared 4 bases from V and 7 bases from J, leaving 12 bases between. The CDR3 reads CASSVGPKHTQYF. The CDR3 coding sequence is TGTGCCAGCAGTGTAGGGCCGAAACATACGCAGTATTTT. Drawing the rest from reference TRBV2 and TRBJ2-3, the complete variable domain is EPEVTQTPSHQVTQMGQEVILRCVPISNHLYFYWYRQILGQKVEFLVSFYNNEISEKSEIFDDQFSVERPDGSNFTLKIRSTKLEDSAMYFCASSVGPKHTQYFGPGTRLTVL.

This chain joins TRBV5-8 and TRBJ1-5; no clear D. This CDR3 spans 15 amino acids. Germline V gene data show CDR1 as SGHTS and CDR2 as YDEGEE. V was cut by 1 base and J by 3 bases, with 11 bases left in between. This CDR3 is CASSLKDAPNQPQHF. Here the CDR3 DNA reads TGTGCCAGCAGCTTGAAGGATGCGCCCAATCAGCCCCAGCATTTT.

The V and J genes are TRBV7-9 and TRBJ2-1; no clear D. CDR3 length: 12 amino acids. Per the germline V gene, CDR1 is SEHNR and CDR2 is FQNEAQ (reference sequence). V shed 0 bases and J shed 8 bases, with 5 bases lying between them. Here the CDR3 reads CASSLAQYEQFF. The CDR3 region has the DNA TGTGCCAGCAGCTTAGCGCAGTATGAGCAGTTCTTC.

The DNA for the CDR3 is TGTGCCAGCAGTGTGATGGACACTGAAGCTTTCTTT. Residues: CASSVMDTEAFF. The rearrangement joins TRBV2 to TRBJ1-1, with D hard to call. This CDR3 comprises 12 residues. Germline V lookup: CDR1 SNHLY, CDR2 FYNNEI. The V gene lost 4 bases and the J gene lost 3 bases, with 6 bases spanning the gap.